This T cell receptor beta chain stems from a study of T cells in localized non-small cell lung cancer. Study-level results: Sequencing involved a lone tumor region, leaving heterogeneity possible. The greatest T cell clonality was found in uninvolved adjacent lung (higher than in tumor).

Produced via immunoSEQ multiplex PCR; TCRdb's table is partial and in-frame only. The data contain a few thousand clones, 30% to 40% of them singletons. Only a few counts were recorded for this clone. No antigen is known for it. After removal of 5 bases from V and 4 bases from J, the junction contained 8 bases not matched to a gene. This CDR3 has 15 residues. From germline, CDR1 is SGDLS and CDR2 YYNGEE. The sample in question was lung tumor tissue, obtained before any cancer treatment. The chain recombines TRBV9 with TRBJ2-1; 8 nucleotides agree with TRBD2. This clonotype was obtained from a man aged 40 to 69 with stage II squamous cell lung carcinoma. The CDR3 DNA sequence: TGTGCCAGCAGGCAGGCGGGAGGTCTTTACAATGAGCAGTTCTTC. Translating gives CASRQAGGLYNEQFF. The variable domain in full, completed from reference TRBV9 and TRBJ2-1, reads DSGVTQTPKHLITATGQRVTLRCSPRSGDLSVYWYQQSLDQGLQFLIQYYNGEERAKGNILERFSAQQFPDLHSELNLSSLELGDSALYFCASRQAGGLYNEQFFGPGTRLTVL.